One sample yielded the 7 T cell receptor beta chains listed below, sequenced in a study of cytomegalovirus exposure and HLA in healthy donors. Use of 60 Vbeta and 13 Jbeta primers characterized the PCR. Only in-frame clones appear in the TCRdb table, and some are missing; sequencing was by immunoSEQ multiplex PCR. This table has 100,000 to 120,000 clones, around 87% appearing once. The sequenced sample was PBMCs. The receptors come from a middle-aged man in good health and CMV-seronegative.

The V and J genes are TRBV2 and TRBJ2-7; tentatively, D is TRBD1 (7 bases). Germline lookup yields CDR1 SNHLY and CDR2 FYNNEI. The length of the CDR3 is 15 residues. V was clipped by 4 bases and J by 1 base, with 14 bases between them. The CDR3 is CASSGGGAGSYEQYF. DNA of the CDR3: TGTGCCAGCAGTGGAGGGGGCGCGGGGTCCTACGAGCAGTACTTC.

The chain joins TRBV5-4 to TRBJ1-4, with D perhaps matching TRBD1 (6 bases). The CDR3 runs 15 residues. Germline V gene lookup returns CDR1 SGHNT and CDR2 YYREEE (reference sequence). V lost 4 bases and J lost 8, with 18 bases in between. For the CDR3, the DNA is TGTGCCAGCAGCCGTCGACAGGATCAGGGGGAAAAACTGTTTTTT. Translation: CASSRRQDQGEKLFF.

In nucleotides, the CDR3 is TGTGCCAGCAGGGGGGGACGGTCCCCCTATAATTCACCCCTCCACTTT. This sequence encodes CASRGGRSPYNSPLHF. The chain links TRBV2 to TRBJ1-6; perhaps TRBD1 as D (5 bases). In germline, CDR1 is SNHLY, CDR2 FYNNEI. CDR3 length: 16 residues. V lost 6 bases, J lost 2 bases, and 14 bases lay in between.

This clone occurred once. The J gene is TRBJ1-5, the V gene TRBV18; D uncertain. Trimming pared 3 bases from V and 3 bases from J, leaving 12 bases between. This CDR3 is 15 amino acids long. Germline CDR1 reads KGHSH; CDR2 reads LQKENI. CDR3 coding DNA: TGTGCCAGCTCACCGGAGGGATGGGCCAATCAGCCCCAGCATTTT. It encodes CASSPEGWANQPQHF.

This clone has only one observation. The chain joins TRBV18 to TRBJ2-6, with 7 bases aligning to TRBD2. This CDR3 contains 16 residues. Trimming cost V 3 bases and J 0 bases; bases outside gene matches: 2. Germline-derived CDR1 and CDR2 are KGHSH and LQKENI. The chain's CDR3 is CASSPRGGSGANVLTF. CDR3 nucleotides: TGTGCCAGCTCACCGCGCGGGGGCTCTGGGGCCAACGTCCTGACTTTC.

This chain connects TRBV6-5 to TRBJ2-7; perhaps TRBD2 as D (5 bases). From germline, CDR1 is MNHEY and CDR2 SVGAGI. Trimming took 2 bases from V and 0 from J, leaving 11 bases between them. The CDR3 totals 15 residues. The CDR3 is CASSYREIHSYEQYF. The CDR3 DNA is TGTGCCAGCAGTTACCGGGAAATACACTCCTACGAGCAGTACTTC.

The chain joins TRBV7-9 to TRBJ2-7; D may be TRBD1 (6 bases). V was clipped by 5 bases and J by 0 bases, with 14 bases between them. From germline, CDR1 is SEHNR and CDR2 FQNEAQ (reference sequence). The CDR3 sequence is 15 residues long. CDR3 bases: TGTGCCAGCAGCCCACGGACAGTTTCCTCCTACGAGCAGTACTTC. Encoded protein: CASSPRTVSSYEQYF.